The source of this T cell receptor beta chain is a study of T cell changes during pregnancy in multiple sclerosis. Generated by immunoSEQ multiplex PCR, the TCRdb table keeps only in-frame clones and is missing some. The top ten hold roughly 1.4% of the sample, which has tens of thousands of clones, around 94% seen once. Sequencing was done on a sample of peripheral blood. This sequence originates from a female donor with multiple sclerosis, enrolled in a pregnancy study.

In DNA, the CDR3 is TGTGCCAGCAGTTTATGCCCTGTCCCCCACTTCGACAGGGGAGACACCGGGGAGCTGTTTTTT. This gives the protein CASSLCPVPHFDRGDTGELFF. The chain carries TRBV28 and TRBJ2-2; 8 nucleotides line up with TRBD1. The CDR3 runs 21 residues. V trimming: 0 bases; J trimming: 3 bases; junction bases outside the gene matches: 18. The V gene's germline CDR1 is MDHEN and CDR2 SYDVKM.